The rows below give T cell receptor beta chains drawn from one sample of a study of T cells in localized non-small cell lung cancer. The assay was immunoSEQ multiplex PCR, and TCRdb's table has in-frame clones only and misses some. The top ten clones hold 0.85% to 1.4% of a sample with fewer than 30,000 clones, around 90% of them seen once. Sequenced material: peripheral blood, taken before any cancer treatment. Receptors were obtained from a woman aged 40-75 years with stage I lung adenocarcinoma. Both conserved end residues are part of each CDR3. D genes are given only for firm matches. The size field is filled for only some rows; it gives once, few, many or a size class.

- TRBD1 TRBJ1-4 TRBV27 CASRGGRAEEKLFF TGTGCCTCCAGGGGGGGCAGGGCAGAGGAAAAACTGTTTTTT
once TRBD1 TRBJ1-4 TRBV7-9 CASTLGTGGNEKLFF TGTGCCAGCACCTTAGGAACAGGGGGCAATGAAAAACTGTTTTTT
- TRBD1 TRBJ2-1 TRBV6-6 CASSYVSGGKDEQFF TGTGCCAGCTCCTACGTGTCAGGGGGTAAGGATGAGCAGTTCTTC
- - TRBJ1-1 TRBV7-9 CASSFSPGRLEAFF TGTGCCAGCAGCTTTTCTCCGGGGCGACTTGAAGCTTTCTTT
- - TRBJ1-5 TRBV19 CASSPWNQPQHF TGTGCCAGTAGCCCTTGGAATCAGCCCCAGCATTTT
few - TRBJ2-5 TRBV5-1 CASRRLGAGETQYF TGCGCCAGCAGACGGTTGGGGGCGGGGGAGACCCAGTACTTC
- - TRBJ1-5 TRBV5-6 CASSLYGGSQPQHF TGTGCCAGCAGCTTGTATGGGGGGAGTCAGCCCCAGCATTTT
- TRBD2 TRBJ2-3 TRBV5-1 CASSLVAGGSTDTQYF TGCGCCAGCAGCTTGGTGGCGGGGGGGTCCACAGATACGCAGTATTTT
- - TRBJ1-5 TRBV7-3 CASSSQGNQPQHF TGTGCCAGCAGCTCCCAGGGGAATCAGCCCCAGCATTTT
- - TRBJ1-2 TRBV7-9 CASSLAGTSYYGYTF TGTGCCAGCAGCTTAGCGGGGACATCATACTATGGCTACACCTTC
- - TRBJ2-2 TRBV5-1 CASSDTGELFF TGCGCCAGCAGCGACACCGGGGAGCTGTTTTTT
- - TRBJ2-1 TRBV21-1 CASSERTSSYNEQFF TGTGCCAGCTCGGAGCGGACGAGCTCCTACAATGAGCAGTTCTTC
- TRBD1 TRBJ2-5 TRBV28 CASSDYRGRETQYF TGTGCCAGCAGTGATTACAGGGGGCGAGAGACCCAGTACTTC
once - TRBJ2-7 TRBV11-2 CASSFNLGGYEQYF TGTGCCAGCAGCTTCAACCTCGGGGGTTACGAGCAGTACTTC
- - TRBJ1-2 TRBV27 CASSLGRRHGYTF TGTGCCAGCAGTTTAGGGCGCAGGCATGGCTACACCTTC
- TRBD1 TRBJ2-7 TRBV7-2 CASSFERTGGSEQYF TGTGCCAGCAGCTTCGAGAGGACAGGGGGCTCCGAGCAGTACTTC
- TRBD2 TRBJ2-1 TRBV4-2 CASSQARLAGGNEQFF TGTGCCAGCAGCCAAGCCAGACTAGCGGGTGGCAATGAGCAGTTCTTC
few - TRBJ1-2 TRBV7-2 CASSSPQEARYYGYTF TGTGCCAGCAGCTCTCCGCAGGAGGCTCGGTACTATGGCTACACCTTC
few TRBD1 TRBJ2-7 TRBV30 CAWREGQGDYEQYF TGTGCCTGGAGAGAAGGACAGGGCGACTACGAGCAGTACTTC
- - TRBJ2-1 TRBV7-7 CASSLEAGAYNEQFF TGTGCCAGCAGCTTAGAGGCAGGGGCCTACAATGAGCAGTTCTTC
- - TRBJ1-6 TRBV5-1 CASSLERGTNSPLHF TGCGCCAGCAGCTTGGAGCGCGGAACCAATTCACCCCTCCACTTT
- - TRBJ1-2 TRBV28 CASGRLNYGYTF TGTGCCAGCGGAAGGCTTAACTATGGCTACACCTTC
- - TRBJ2-1 TRBV2 CASSLEGSYNEQFF TGTGCCAGCAGTTTAGAGGGCTCCTACAATGAGCAGTTCTTC
- - TRBJ1-1 TRBV4-1 CASSLHSQQGAFF TGCGCCAGCAGCCTCCATTCGCAGCAGGGAGCTTTCTTT
- - TRBJ1-2 TRBV27 CASSLFPGNYGYTF TGTGCCAGCAGTTTATTCCCAGGAAACTATGGCTACACCTTC
once - TRBJ2-3 TRBV2 CASRATDGGTDTQYF TGTGCCAGCAGGGCGACCGACGGAGGCACAGATACGCAGTATTTT
- - TRBJ1-5 TRBV5-6 CASSLNSFSGNQPQHF TGTGCCAGCAGCTTGAACAGCTTTTCAGGCAATCAGCCCCAGCATTTT
- - TRBJ1-4 TRBV25-1 CASSPSSGDNEKLFF TGTGCCAGCAGTCCATCCTCGGGGGACAATGAAAAACTGTTTTTT
once - TRBJ1-1 TRBV4-3 CASSQGKFSDKRTEAFF TGCGCCAGCAGCCAGGGGAAGTTCTCTGACAAGCGGACTGAAGCTTTCTTT
- - TRBJ1-1 TRBV18 CASSPRMNTEAFF TGTGCCAGCTCACCAAGAATGAACACTGAAGCTTTCTTT
- TRBD2 TRBJ2-1 TRBV7-9 CASSLLAGGPSNEQFF TGTGCCAGCAGCCTACTAGCGGGAGGGCCCTCCAATGAGCAGTTCTTC
- - TRBJ2-3 TRBV5-1 CASSLTAARATDTQYF TGCGCCAGCAGCCTGACAGCCGCAAGAGCCACAGATACGCAGTATTTT
- - TRBJ2-3 TRBV6-5 CASSLQGTTDTQYF TGTGCCAGCAGTCTCCAGGGAACCACAGATACGCAGTATTTT
- TRBD1 TRBJ2-7 TRBV19 CASSIGTGYPYEQYF TGTGCCAGTAGTATCGGGACAGGCTACCCCTACGAGCAGTACTTC
- TRBD2 TRBJ2-1 TRBV29-1 CSVAGDYNEQFF TGCAGCGTGGCGGGGGACTACAATGAGCAGTTCTTC
- - TRBJ2-1 TRBV19 CASSVRTENEQFF TGTGCCAGTAGTGTACGGACAGAGAATGAGCAGTTCTTC
- - TRBJ2-5 TRBV11-2 CASSPGWAETQYF TGTGCCAGCAGCCCCGGGTGGGCAGAGACCCAGTACTTC
- - TRBJ2-2 TRBV7-2 CASQTPVGAGKVAGELFF TGTGCCAGCCAAACCCCGGTAGGCGCCGGTAAGGTGGCCGGGGAGCTGTTTTTT
few - TRBJ2-5 TRBV20-1 CSASAQETQYF TGCAGTGCTAGCGCCCAAGAGACCCAGTACTTC
- TRBD2 TRBJ2-7 TRBV4-1 CASSRGTSGTSSYEQYF TGCGCCAGCAGCCGTGGGACTAGCGGGACTAGTAGCTACGAGCAGTACTTC
- TRBD2 TRBJ2-1 TRBV7-9 CASSGSGRRENEQFF TGTGCCAGCAGCGGTAGCGGGAGGAGGGAAAATGAGCAGTTCTTC
- - TRBJ1-1 TRBV7-2 CASSFTGSTEAFF TGTGCCAGCAGCTTCACAGGGTCCACTGAAGCTTTCTTT
once TRBD1 TRBJ2-1 TRBV18 CASSPQGQNNEQFF TGTGCCAGCTCACCGCAGGGACAGAACAATGAGCAGTTCTTC
- - TRBJ2-1 TRBV19 CASSSGLSYNEQFF TGTGCCAGTAGTAGCGGTCTTTCCTACAATGAGCAGTTCTTC
- TRBD1 TRBJ2-5 TRBV27 CASSHRGWETQYF TGTGCCAGCAGTCACAGGGGATGGGAGACCCAGTACTTC
- TRBD2 TRBJ2-7 TRBV11-3 CASSRGREGRYEQYF TGTGCCAGCAGCCGTGGCCGGGAGGGTCGCTACGAGCAGTACTTC
once - TRBJ2-2 TRBV9 CASSVNPNTGELFF TGTGCCAGCAGCGTAAACCCTAACACCGGGGAGCTGTTTTTT
- TRBD1 TRBJ1-5 TRBV28 CASSSPPGQGQIQPQHF TGTGCCAGCAGTTCCCCCCCGGGACAGGGACAAATACAGCCCCAGCATTTT
- - TRBJ1-1 TRBV7-2 CASSSGFEAFF TGTGCCAGCAGCTCAGGGTTTGAAGCTTTCTTT
few - TRBJ2-7 TRBV7-6 CASSLSGTPSYEQYF TGTGCCAGCAGCCTTTCCGGGACACCCTCCTACGAGCAGTACTTC
- - TRBJ2-3 TRBV30 CAWSRNAAGTDTQYF TGTGCCTGGAGTCGGAACGCGGCGGGGACAGATACGCAGTATTTT